These T cell receptor beta chains were read from a single sample in a study of OX40 agonist ivuxolimab in advanced cancers. The repertoire was sequenced with immunoSEQ multiplex PCR; TCRdb's copy has only in-frame clones and lacks some. In the table there are roughly 39,000 clones, approximately 91% of which are singletons. Sequenced here: CD4+ or CD8+ T cells sorted from blood, sampled in a trial of the OX40 agonist ivuxolimab. The receptors were gathered from an adult with an advanced solid tumor such as melanoma, head and neck, liver or kidney cancer. CDR3s include the opening cysteine and the closing phenylalanine or tryptophan. Fields, in order: J gene, V gene, CDR3 protein.

J: TRBJ2-2
V: TRBV6-6
CDR3: CASSVTGTNTGELFF

J: TRBJ1-1
V: TRBV30
CDR3: CAWREYRNIPEAFF

J: TRBJ1-1
V: TRBV7-9
CDR3: CASSPPGTVNTEAFF

J: TRBJ2-4
V: TRBV29-1
CDR3: CSVGTGVSQNIQYF

J: -
V: TRBV6-1
CDR3: CASGRDGSYEQYF

J: TRBJ2-6
V: TRBV18
CDR3: CASSPIQGSGANVLTF

J: TRBJ1-1
V: TRBV5-1
CDR3: CASSPTGVKNTEAFF

J: TRBJ2-2
V: TRBV2
CDR3: CASRRGQGRTGELFF

J: TRBJ1-5
V: TRBV6-6
CDR3: CASSYSSRGWDQPQHF

J: TRBJ2-2
V: TRBV10-3
CDR3: CAISGKNTGELFF

J: TRBJ1-1
V: TRBV6-6
CDR3: CASSYGGLNTEAFF

J: TRBJ2-3
V: TRBV30
CDR3: CAWSVRDTQYF

J: TRBJ1-1
V: TRBV5-6
CDR3: CASSLGRDTEAFF

J: TRBJ1-5
V: TRBV28
CDR3: CASIPGRINQPQHF

J: TRBJ1-3
V: TRBV7-9
CDR3: CASSAGTAGNTIYF

J: TRBJ2-2
V: TRBV4-1
CDR3: CASSPYSGSRTGELFF

J: TRBJ1-5
V: TRBV28
CDR3: CASSFSGELQPQHF

J: TRBJ1-3
V: TRBV18
CDR3: CASSPSTGGGNTIYF

J: TRBJ2-5
V: TRBV5-1
CDR3: CASSQTGPAQETQYF

J: TRBJ2-1
V: TRBV2
CDR3: CASSAQGVLRDEQFF

J: TRBJ2-6
V: TRBV7-9
CDR3: CASSLVLGANVLTF

J: TRBJ2-2
V: TRBV6-4
CDR3: CASRGQDTGELFF

J: TRBJ1-2
V: TRBV7-2
CDR3: CASSSQGRAIITYGYTF

J: TRBJ2-7
V: TRBV5-5
CDR3: CASSLEVRPYEQYF

J: TRBJ2-7
V: TRBV9
CDR3: CASSAGLAGGGYEQYF

J: TRBJ2-1
V: TRBV4-2
CDR3: CASSTTRAGSYNEQFF

J: TRBJ2-1
V: TRBV19
CDR3: CASSPRLRYAAREQFF

J: TRBJ1-6
V: TRBV7-8
CDR3: CASREGYNSPLHF

J: TRBJ2-5
V: TRBV6-1
CDR3: CASSEVHRVITETQYF

J: TRBJ2-5
V: TRBV14
CDR3: CASSPRRSSRETQYF

J: TRBJ2-7
V: TRBV5-4
CDR3: CASSLERLAGDEQYF

J: TRBJ2-1
V: TRBV10-3
CDR3: CAIKRERGGPYNEQFF

J: TRBJ2-3
V: TRBV6-5
CDR3: CASSYWGQTDTQYF

J: TRBJ2-7
V: TRBV13
CDR3: CASSLGFGSAYEQYF

J: TRBJ2-3
V: TRBV11-2
CDR3: CASSLPVPLGTQYF

J: TRBJ2-1
V: TRBV2
CDR3: CASSGGLAGAVEQFF

J: -
V: TRBV27
CDR3: CASSPRGTGYSEQYF

J: TRBJ2-1
V: TRBV10-1
CDR3: CASSEGSTSYNEQFF

J: TRBJ2-1
V: TRBV5-8
CDR3: CASSFGAAEQFF

J: TRBJ1-4
V: TRBV21-1
CDR3: CASLPGGSTKPTNEKLFF

J: TRBJ2-7
V: TRBV6-6
CDR3: CASEAGAGPRNEQYF

J: TRBJ2-3
V: TRBV20-1
CDR3: CSASNIDTQYF

J: TRBJ2-3
V: TRBV7-6
CDR3: CASSRTSGMTDTQYF